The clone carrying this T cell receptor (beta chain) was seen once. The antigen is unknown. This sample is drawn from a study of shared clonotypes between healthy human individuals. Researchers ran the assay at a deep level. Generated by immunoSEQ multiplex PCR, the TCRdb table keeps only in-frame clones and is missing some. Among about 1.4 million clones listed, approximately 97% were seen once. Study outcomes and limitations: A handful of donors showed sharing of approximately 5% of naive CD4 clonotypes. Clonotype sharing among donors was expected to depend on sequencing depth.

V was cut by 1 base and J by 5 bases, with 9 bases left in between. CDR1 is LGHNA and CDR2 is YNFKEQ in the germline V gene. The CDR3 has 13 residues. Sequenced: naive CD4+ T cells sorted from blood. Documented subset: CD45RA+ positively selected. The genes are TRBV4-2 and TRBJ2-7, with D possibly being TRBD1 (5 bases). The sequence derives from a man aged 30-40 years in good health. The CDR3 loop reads CASSQASRDEQYF. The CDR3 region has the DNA TGTGCCAGCAGCCAAGCATCCAGGGACGAGCAGTACTTC.